Here is one TCR beta chain with its context. Its antigen remains unidentified. One end of the junction varies from germline; a read error may be responsible. This specimen comes from a study of cytomegalovirus exposure and HLA in healthy donors. Study-level information: Earlier, about 180 million T cells were analyzed, and 117 million unique TCR beta sequences were found among them.

Study-wide results and caveats: Later on, a genetic analysis was performed. It linked a missense variant in DCLRE1C with V- and J-gene trimming of TCR beta. High specificity and sensitivity for cytomegalovirus status were reported for the classifier.

Germline lookup yields CDR1 SSHAT and CDR2 FNYEAQ (reference sequence). This CDR3 has 14 residues. Researchers ran the PCR with 60 Vbeta and 13 Jbeta primers. Assay used: immunoSEQ multiplex PCR; TCRdb lists only in-frame clones, some missing. The sample lists about 97,000 clones; around 9.6% were seen once. The rearrangement uses TRBV7-7 and TRBJ2-5; 8 bases match TRBD2. The sequencing input was PBMCs. This clonotype was sampled from a man aged 50-59 years in good health and CMV-seropositive. CDR3 protein: CASSLSGSRETQYF. In DNA, the CDR3 is TGTGCTAGCAGCTTAAGCGGGAGTAGAGAGACCCAGTACTTC. Full variable domain (rest looked up from reference TRBV7-7 and TRBJ2-5): GAGVSQSPRYKVTKRGQDVTLRCDPISSHATLYWYQQALGQGPEFLTYFNYEAQPDKSGLPSDRFSAERPEGSISTLTIQRTEQRDSAMYRCASSLSGSRETQYFGPGTRLLVL.